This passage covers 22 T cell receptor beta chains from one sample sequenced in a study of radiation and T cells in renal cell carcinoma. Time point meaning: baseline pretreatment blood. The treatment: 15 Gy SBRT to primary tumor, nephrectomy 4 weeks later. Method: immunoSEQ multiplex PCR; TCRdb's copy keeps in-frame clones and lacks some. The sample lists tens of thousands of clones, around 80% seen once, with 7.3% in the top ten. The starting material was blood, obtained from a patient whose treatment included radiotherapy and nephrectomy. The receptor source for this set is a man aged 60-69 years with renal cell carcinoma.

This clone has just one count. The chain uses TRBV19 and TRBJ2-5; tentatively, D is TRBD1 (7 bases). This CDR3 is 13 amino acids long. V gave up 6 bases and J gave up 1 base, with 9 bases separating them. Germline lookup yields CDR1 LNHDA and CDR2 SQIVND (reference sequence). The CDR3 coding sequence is TGTGCCAGTAGCAGGGGGGTCCAAGAGACCCAGTACTTC. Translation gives CASSRGVQETQYF.

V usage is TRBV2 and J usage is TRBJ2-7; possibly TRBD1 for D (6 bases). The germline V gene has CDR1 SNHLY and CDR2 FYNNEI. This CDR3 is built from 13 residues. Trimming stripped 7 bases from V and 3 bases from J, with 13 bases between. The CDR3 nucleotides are TGTGCCAGCAAAAGGGACACTTACTACGAGCAGTACGTC. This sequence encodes CASKRDTYYEQYV.

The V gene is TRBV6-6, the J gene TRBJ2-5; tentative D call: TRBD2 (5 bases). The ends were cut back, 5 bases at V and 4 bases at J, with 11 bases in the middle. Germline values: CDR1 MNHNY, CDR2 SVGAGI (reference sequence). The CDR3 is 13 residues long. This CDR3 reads CASSPPGRETQYF. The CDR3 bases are TGTGCCAGCAGTCCCCCGGGGAGAGAGACCCAGTACTTC.

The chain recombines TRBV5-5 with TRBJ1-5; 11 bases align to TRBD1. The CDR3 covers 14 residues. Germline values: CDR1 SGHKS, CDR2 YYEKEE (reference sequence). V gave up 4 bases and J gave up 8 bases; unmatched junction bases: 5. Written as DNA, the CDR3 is TGTGCCAGCAGCCTGGACAGGGGGCAGGAGCCCCAGCATTTT. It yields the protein CASSLDRGQEPQHF.

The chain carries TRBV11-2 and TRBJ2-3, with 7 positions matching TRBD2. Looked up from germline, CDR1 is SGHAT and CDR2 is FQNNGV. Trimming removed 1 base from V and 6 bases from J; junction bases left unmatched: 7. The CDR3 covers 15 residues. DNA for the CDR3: TGTGCCAGCAGCTTAGGGGTGGGAGGGCTGGATACGCAGTATTTT. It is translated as CASSLGVGGLDTQYF. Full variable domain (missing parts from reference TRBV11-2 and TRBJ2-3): EAGVAQSPRYKIIEKRQSVAFWCNPISGHATLYWYQQILGQGPKLLIQFQNNGVVDDSQLPKDRFSAERLKGVDSTLKIQPAKLEDSAVYLCASSLGVGGLDTQYFGPGTRLTVL.

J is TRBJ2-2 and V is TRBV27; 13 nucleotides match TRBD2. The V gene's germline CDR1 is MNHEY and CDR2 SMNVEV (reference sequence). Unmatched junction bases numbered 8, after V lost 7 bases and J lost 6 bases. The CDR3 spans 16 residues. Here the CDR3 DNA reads TGTGCCAGCACCCGATCCGGGACTAGCGGGGCCGGGGAGCTGTTTTTT. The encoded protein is CASTRSGTSGAGELFF.

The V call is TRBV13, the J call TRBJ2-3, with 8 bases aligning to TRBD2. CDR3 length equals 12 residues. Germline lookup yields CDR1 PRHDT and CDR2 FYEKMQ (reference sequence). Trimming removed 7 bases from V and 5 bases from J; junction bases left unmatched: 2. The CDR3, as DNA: TGTGCCAGCACCCGGGGGGGAGATACGCAGTATTTT. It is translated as CASTRGGDTQYF.

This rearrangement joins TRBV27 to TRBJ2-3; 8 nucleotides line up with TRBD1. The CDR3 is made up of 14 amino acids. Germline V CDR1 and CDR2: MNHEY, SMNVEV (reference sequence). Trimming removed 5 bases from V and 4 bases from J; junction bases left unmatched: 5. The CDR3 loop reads CASSAGGRSDTQYF. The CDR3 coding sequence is TGTGCCAGCAGTGCAGGGGGCAGGTCAGATACGCAGTATTTT.

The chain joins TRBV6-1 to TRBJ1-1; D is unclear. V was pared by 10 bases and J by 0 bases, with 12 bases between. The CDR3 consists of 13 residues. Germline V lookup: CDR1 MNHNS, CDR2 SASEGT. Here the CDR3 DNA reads TGTGCCATAGGACGGGGATTGAACACTGAAGCTTTCTTT. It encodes CAIGRGLNTEAFF.

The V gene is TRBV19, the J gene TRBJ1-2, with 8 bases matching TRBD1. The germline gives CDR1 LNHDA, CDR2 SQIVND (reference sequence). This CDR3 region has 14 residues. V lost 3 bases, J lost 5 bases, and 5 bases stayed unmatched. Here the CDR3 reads CASSITGGTYGYTF. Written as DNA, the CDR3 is TGTGCCAGTAGTATCACAGGGGGGACGTATGGCTACACCTTC.

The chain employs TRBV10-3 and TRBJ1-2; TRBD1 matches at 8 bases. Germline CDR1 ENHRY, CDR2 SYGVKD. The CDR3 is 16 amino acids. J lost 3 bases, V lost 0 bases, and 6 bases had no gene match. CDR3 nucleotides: TGTGCCATCAGTGAGTCGGTGGGGGGACAGGACTATGGCTACACCTTC. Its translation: CAISESVGGQDYGYTF.

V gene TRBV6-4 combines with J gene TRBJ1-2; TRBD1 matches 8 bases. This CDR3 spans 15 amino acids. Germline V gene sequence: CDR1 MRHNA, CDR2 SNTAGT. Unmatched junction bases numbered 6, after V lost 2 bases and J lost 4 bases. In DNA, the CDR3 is TGTGCCAGCAGTGACGGGAACAGGGGGATCTATGGCTACACCTTC. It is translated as CASSDGNRGIYGYTF.

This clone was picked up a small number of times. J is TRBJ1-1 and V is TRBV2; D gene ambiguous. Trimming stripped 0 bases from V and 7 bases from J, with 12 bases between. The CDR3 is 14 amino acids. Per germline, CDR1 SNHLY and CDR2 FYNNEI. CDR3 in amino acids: CASSEALGRNEAFF. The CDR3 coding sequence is TGTGCCAGCAGTGAAGCGCTTGGCAGAAATGAAGCTTTCTTT.

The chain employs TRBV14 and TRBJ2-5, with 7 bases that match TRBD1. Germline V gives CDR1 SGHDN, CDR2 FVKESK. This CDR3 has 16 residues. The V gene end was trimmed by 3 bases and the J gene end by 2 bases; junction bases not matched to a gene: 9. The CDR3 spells CASSHRDRRLQETQYF. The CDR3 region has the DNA TGTGCCAGCAGCCACAGGGACAGACGGTTACAAGAGACCCAGTACTTC.

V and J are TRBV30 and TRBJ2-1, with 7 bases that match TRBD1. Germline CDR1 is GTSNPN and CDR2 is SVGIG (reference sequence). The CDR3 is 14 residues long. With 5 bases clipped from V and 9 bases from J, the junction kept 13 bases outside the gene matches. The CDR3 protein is CAWQGVILGGEQFF. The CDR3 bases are TGTGCCTGGCAGGGGGTAATCCTAGGGGGTGAGCAGTTCTTC.

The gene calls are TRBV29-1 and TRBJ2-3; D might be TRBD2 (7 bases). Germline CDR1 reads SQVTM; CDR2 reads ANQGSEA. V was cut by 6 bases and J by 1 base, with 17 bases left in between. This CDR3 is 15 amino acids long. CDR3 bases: TGCAGCGTCGGACCGGGGGGCGGTGGCACAGATACGCAGTATTTT. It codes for CSVGPGGGGTDTQYF.

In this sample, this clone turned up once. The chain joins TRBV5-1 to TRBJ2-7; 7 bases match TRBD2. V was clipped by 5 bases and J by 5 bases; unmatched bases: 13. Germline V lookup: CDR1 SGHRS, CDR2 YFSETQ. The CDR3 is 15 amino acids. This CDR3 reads CASSRLGGGSHEQYF. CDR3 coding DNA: TGCGCCAGCAGTCGACTCGGCGGGGGATCCCACGAGCAGTACTTC.

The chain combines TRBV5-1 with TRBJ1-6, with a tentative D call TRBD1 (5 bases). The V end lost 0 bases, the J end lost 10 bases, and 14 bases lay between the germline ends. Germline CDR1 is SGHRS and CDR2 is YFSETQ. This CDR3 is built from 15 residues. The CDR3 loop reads CASSLAAREESPLHF. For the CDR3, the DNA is TGCGCCAGCAGCTTGGCTGCCAGGGAAGAATCACCCCTCCACTTT.

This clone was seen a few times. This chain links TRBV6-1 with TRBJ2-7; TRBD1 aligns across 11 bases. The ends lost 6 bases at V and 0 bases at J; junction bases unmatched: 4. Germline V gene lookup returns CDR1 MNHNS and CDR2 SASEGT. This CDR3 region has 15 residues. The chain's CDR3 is CASRPGQGGSYEQYV. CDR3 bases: TGTGCCAGCAGGCCGGGACAGGGGGGCTCCTACGAGCAGTACGTC.

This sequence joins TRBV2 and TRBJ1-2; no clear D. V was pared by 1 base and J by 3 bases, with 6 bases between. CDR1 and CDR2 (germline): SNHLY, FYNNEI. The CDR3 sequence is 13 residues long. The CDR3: CASSEGADYGYTF. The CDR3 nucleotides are TGTGCCAGCAGTGAAGGGGCAGACTATGGCTACACCTTC.

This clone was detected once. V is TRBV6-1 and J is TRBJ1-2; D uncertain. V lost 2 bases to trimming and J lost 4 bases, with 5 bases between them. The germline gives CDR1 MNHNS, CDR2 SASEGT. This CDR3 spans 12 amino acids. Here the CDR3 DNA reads TGTGCCAGCAGTGAAACCCTCTATGGCTACACCTTC. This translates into CASSETLYGYTF.

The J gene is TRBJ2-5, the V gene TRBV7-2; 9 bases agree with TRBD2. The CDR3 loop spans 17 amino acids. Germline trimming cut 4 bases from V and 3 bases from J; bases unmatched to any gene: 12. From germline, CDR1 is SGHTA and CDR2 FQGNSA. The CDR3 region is CASSSLGPGTSKETQYF. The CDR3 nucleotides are TGTGCCAGCAGCTCTTTAGGCCCCGGGACTAGCAAAGAGACCCAGTACTTC.